Detailed here is one TCR beta chain. This clone was detected many times. Its specific antigen is unknown. No much larger clone exists at a distance of one base, and base qualities are not known. Measured from the cysteine to the phenylalanine, the CDR3 is 15 residues long. Only the CDR3 DNA stays, 45 bases, in frame from base 1. As encoded in the germline V gene, CDR1 is SGHAT while CDR2 is FQNNGV. After removal of 5 bases from V and 6 bases from J, the junction retains 12 bases not matched to a gene. TCRbeta CDR3 regions were amplified from genomic DNA by means of the immunoSEQ Assay, a bias-controlled multiplex PCR. The study's own analysis went as follows. The number of nucleated cells in each sample was estimated from the amplification of reference gene primers within the assay. To quantify the absolute abundance of each unique TCRbeta CDR3 rearrangement, sequence reads were collapsed and filtered. Productive Simpson clonality was computed per sample as the square root of Simpson's diversity index over productive rearrangements. As stored in TCRdb, this immuneACCESS dataset retains in-frame rearrangements with V and J assigned. A fraction of the clones does not appear; measured against another copy, unresolved V genes explain less than half of the discrepancy, and the remainder lacks a known reason. V and J calls and clone size are given by that table; D and trimming were obtained from the DNA. The table for this sample lists hundreds of thousands of clones; 70% to 90% of them were counted only once. The biggest ten clones account for approximately 7.8% of the sample.

The data were obtained in a study of blood T cell repertoires in COVID-19 (dated by TCRdb to 2018 to 2021). For the study in its entirety: Samples covering the acute and convalescent phases of COVID-19 were provided by collaborators in the United States, Italy and Spain. Subjects who had been exposed to COVID-19, were actively infected with it, or had recovered from it provided the deeply sampled blood TCRbeta repertoires that made up the dataset. Samples were obtained from the ongoing ImmuneRACE study (first 160 participants) and from 950 to 1,500 subjects provided by 6 global collaborators. Sample metadata almost always included a de-identified subject ID, COVID-19 status, age in years and sex. The prospective study material was composed of cDNA or gDNA derived from T cells, B-cell-depleted T cells, or PBMCs. The repertoires were made available in a free public database intended to serve as a resource for research on the immune response to SARS-CoV-2. Where HLA class I and class II types were available, the types were taken from metadata supplied by the sample provider, not from assay-based typing.

Another Seattle source contributed samples from volunteer blood donors who had recovered from COVID-19. Collaborating institutions collected whole blood in K2EDTA tubes following their own protocols. For TCRbeta analysis, collaborator samples were shipped as frozen whole blood, as isolated PBMCs, or as DNA extracted from either sample type. Findings and caveats that apply to the study as a whole: The amount of clinical and demographic metadata varied by source and participant and was provided uncurated.

The receptor comes from a woman in her forties or fifties who had recovered from COVID-19. The source material was peripheral blood. The chain is made from TRBV11-2 and TRBJ1-2; a stretch of 7 junction bases matches TRBD1. This receptor has the CDR3 CASSIPGQNYNGYTF. The DNA sequence follows: TGTGCCAGCAGCATCCCGGGACAGAATTATAATGGCTACACCTTC.